This T cell receptor (beta chain) came from a study of blood T cells in healthy people across ages. In this sample, this clonotype turned up a few times. The germline CDR1 and CDR2 sequences are MDHEN and SYDVKM. V was cut by 5 bases and J by 5 bases, with 17 bases left in between. The CDR3 has 15 amino acids. PCR was performed a second time for roughly 7 to 12 cycles using a sample-barcoded 5' primer and a J-beta primer mix. In TCRdb, the 5' RACE reads were re-called with MiXCR into one record per CDR3 protein. The sample comprises roughly 2 million distinct CDR3 sequences, about 50% of which are singletons, and over 2% rests with the top ten.

V is TRBV28 and J is TRBJ2-3; perhaps D is TRBD1 or TRBD2 (5 bases each). The source is a woman between 40 and 55 years old in good health. The sample consisted of blood. The CDR3: CASSLLGENGDTQYF. For the CDR3, the DNA is TGTGCCAGCAGTCTCCTGGGGGAAAATGGAGATACGCAGTATTTT. Supplemented by reference TRBV28 and TRBJ2-3, the full variable domain reads DVKVTQSSRYLVKRTGEKVFLECVQDMDHENMFWYRQDPGLGLRLIYFSYDVKMKEKGDIPEGYSVSREKKERFSLILESASTNQTSMYLCASSLLGENGDTQYFGPGTRLTVL.